This T cell receptor beta chain was captured in a study of T cells in Graves' hyperthyroidism and ophthalmopathy. V was trimmed by 6 bases and J by 2 bases, leaving 17 bases between them. In germline, CDR1 is SGHVS, CDR2 FNYEAQ. The CDR3 extends over 16 amino acids. TCR beta CDR3 regions were amplified from RNA. First-round RT-PCR targeting the TCR CDR3 was performed with the HTBI primer set. TCRdb analysed the multiplex PCR reads with MiXCR anew, one entry per CDR3 protein. The table has 400,000 to 500,000 distinct CDR3 sequences, over 13% seen once. Clinical symptoms, serum thyroxine and TRAb, thyroid ultrasound and orbital computed tomography were used for the diagnoses.

The clonotype comes from a woman aged 18 to 35 with Graves' hyperthyroidism. The sequenced material came from blood. The V and J genes are TRBV7-6 and TRBJ2-1; weak D call: TRBD2 (5 bases). CDR3 DNA: TGTGCCAGCAGGAAAGGGCTAGATAGCGCCTACAATGAGCAGTTCTTC. Its translation: CASRKGLDSAYNEQFF.